The sequence of this TCR beta chain was determined in a study of cytomegalovirus exposure and HLA in healthy donors. V lost 6 bases to trimming and J lost 1 base, with 6 bases between them. Per the germline V gene, CDR1 is MDHEN and CDR2 is SYDVKM. The CDR3 is 12 amino acids. 13 Jbeta primers and 60 Vbeta primers were used for the PCR. Some clones are missing from TCRdb's copy, which holds only in-frame ones; the method was immunoSEQ multiplex PCR. The table has about 160,000 clones, 75% seen once. The J gene is TRBJ1-1, the V gene TRBV28; D remains ambiguous. The sequenced sample was PBMCs. This TCR was recovered from a female donor in good health and CMV-seronegative. CDR3 nucleotides: TGTGCCAGCAGGAGCGGGAACACTGAAGCTTTCTTT. This translates into CASRSGNTEAFF.